This passage covers 22 T cell receptor beta chains from one sample sequenced in a study of shared clonotypes between healthy human individuals. The method was immunoSEQ multiplex PCR; TCRdb's version includes in-frame clones alone and lacks a portion of them. The top ten clones hold roughly 1.1% of a sample with 1.4 million to 1.5 million clones, over 95% of them seen once. The source material was naive CD4+ T cells sorted from blood. Sample subset: CD45RA+ positively selected. The receptors shown here come from a man aged 30 to 39 in good health.

This clone showed up just once. The chain employs TRBV9 and TRBJ1-4, with 7 nucleotides matching TRBD1. Germline lookup yields CDR1 SGDLS and CDR2 YYNGEE. There are 16 residues in the CDR3. V lost 4 bases and J lost 2; bases outside the gene matches: 8. CDR3 sequence: CASSSRQGATNEKLFF. In nucleotides, the CDR3 is TGTGCCAGCAGCTCCAGACAGGGCGCGACTAATGAAAAACTGTTTTTT.

J is TRBJ2-7 and V is TRBV7-9; TRBD1 is a possible D gene (6 bases). Germline values: CDR1 SEHNR, CDR2 FQNEAQ (reference sequence). CDR3 length equals 13 residues. V gave up 3 bases and J gave up 3 bases, with 9 bases separating them. CDR3 DNA sequence: TGTGCCAGCAGCTTTCAGGGGTACTACGAGCAGTACTTC. It yields the protein CASSFQGYYEQYF.

The chain employs TRBV27 and TRBJ2-7; maybe TRBD2 (6 bases). The CDR3 runs to 15 residues. V was pared by 5 bases and J by 0 bases, with 14 bases between. Germline assignment: CDR1 MNHEY and CDR2 SMNVEV (reference sequence). The CDR3 region has the DNA TGTGCCAGCAGTCTACGCCCCGGGAGCTCCTACGAGCAGTACTTC. It yields the protein CASSLRPGSSYEQYF.

J is TRBJ2-3 and V is TRBV12-2; the table names TRBD2, a call not compared with the DNA. TRBV12-2 is marked as a pseudogene. The CDR3 covers 19 residues. This chain's CDR3 is CASRLCGRGGSPCTDTQYF. CDR3 sequence (DNA): TGTGCAAGTCGCTTGTGCGGGAGAGGGGGAAGCCCTTGCACAGATACGCAGTATTTT.

The chain couples TRBV18 to TRBJ2-4; no clear D gene. The V end lost 2 bases, the J end lost 0 bases, and 8 bases lay between the germline ends. CDR1 is KGHSH and CDR2 is LQKENI in the germline V gene. The length of the CDR3 is 15 residues. CDR3: CASSPEQLAKNIQYF. CDR3 in DNA: TGTGCCAGCTCACCAGAGCAACTAGCCAAAAACATTCAGTACTTC.

Only one count was recorded for this clone. V and J are TRBV7-9 and TRBJ2-2; 9 bases map to TRBD2. Germline V gene lookup returns CDR1 SEHNR and CDR2 FQNEAQ (reference sequence). The length of the CDR3 is 15 residues. V was clipped by 5 bases and J by 5 bases; unmatched bases: 6. The CDR3, as DNA: TGTGCCAGCAGCGGCGGAAGCGGGAGGACCGGGGAGCTGTTTTTT. Protein: CASSGGSGRTGELFF.

V usage is TRBV2 and J usage is TRBJ1-2; 12 nucleotides agree with TRBD1. Looked up from germline, CDR1 is SNHLY and CDR2 is FYNNEI. The CDR3 has 15 amino acids. Trimming cost V 3 bases and J 4 bases; bases outside gene matches: 3. The CDR3 sequence: CASSEGTGGIYGYTF. In nucleotides, the CDR3 is TGTGCCAGCAGTGAGGGGACAGGGGGCATCTATGGCTACACCTTC.

The chain combines TRBV9 with TRBJ2-3; D assignment may be TRBD1 or TRBD2 (6 bases each). Germline CDR1 SGDLS, CDR2 YYNGEE. V was shortened by 0 bases and J by 4 bases, with 21 bases between the two germline ends. The CDR3 is made up of 18 amino acids. This CDR3 reads CASSVATGAGSGPDTQYF. The CDR3 coding sequence is TGTGCCAGCAGCGTAGCTACGGGGGCCGGGAGCGGCCCAGATACGCAGTATTTT.

This sequence joins TRBV5-1 and TRBJ2-3, with D possibly being TRBD2 (5 bases). CDR1 SGHRS and CDR2 YFSETQ come from the germline V gene. This CDR3 has 15 amino acids. Trimming left V 1 base short and J 1 base short, with 10 bases between. The CDR3 loop reads CASSLLSGRTDTQYF. CDR3 DNA: TGCGCCAGCAGCTTGTTAAGCGGTCGCACAGATACGCAGTATTTT.

For the CDR3, the DNA is TGCGCCAGCAGCCAGGTGGGACGGACCTCGGGAGATGAGCAGTTCTTC. This sequence encodes CASSQVGRTSGDEQFF. The rearrangement joins TRBV4-1 to TRBJ2-1; maybe TRBD2 (6 bases). With 3 bases removed from V and 8 bases from J, the gap between germline ends came to 20 bases. Germline V gene lookup returns CDR1 MGHRA and CDR2 YSYEKL. This CDR3 region has 16 residues.

The genes are TRBV18 and TRBJ1-5; D may be TRBD1 (5 bases). CDR3 length: 17 amino acids. The V and J ends lost 3 bases and 0 bases respectively, with 15 bases between them. CDR1 is KGHSH and CDR2 is LQKENI in the germline V gene. The CDR3, as DNA: TGTGCCAGCTCACCCGATGGGGCAGGGTATAGCAATCAGCCCCAGCATTTT. As protein: CASSPDGAGYSNQPQHF.

The chain is built from TRBV9 and TRBJ2-3; perhaps TRBD2 as D (7 bases). The V and J ends lost 8 bases and 4 bases respectively, with 17 bases between them. Per the germline V gene, CDR1 is SGDLS and CDR2 is YYNGEE. The CDR3 covers 14 residues. The CDR3 is CASSAGAGPDTQYF. The CDR3 bases are TGTGCCAGTTCGGCGGGGGCCGGGCCAGATACGCAGTATTTT.

The CDR3 coding sequence is TGTGCCAGCAGCTTCCCGGGCAGGGGGCTACGGAATACGCAGTATTTT. Protein sequence: CASSFPGRGLRNTQYF. The chain carries TRBV7-9 and TRBJ2-3; 8 bases align to TRBD1. After removal of 3 bases from V and 7 bases from J, the junction contained 12 bases not matched to a gene. Germline loops: CDR1 SEHNR, CDR2 FQNEAQ (reference sequence). The CDR3 totals 16 residues.

This chain uses TRBV5-4 with TRBJ2-5; D is unclear. The germline V and J ends were trimmed by 1 base and 4 bases, with 8 bases remaining between them. The CDR3 covers 13 residues. Looked up from germline, CDR1 is SGHNT and CDR2 is YYREEE (reference sequence). The CDR3 bases are TGTGCCAGCAGCTTGTCTGGAATAGAGACCCAGTACTTC. The encoded protein is CASSLSGIETQYF.

The chain combines TRBV4-1 with TRBJ2-7; 8 nucleotides align to TRBD2. CDR1 is MGHRA and CDR2 is YSYEKL in the germline V gene. V was pared by 6 bases and J by 2 bases, with 9 bases of the junction left unmatched. The CDR3 has 15 amino acids. This CDR3 reads CASSLALAGAYEQYF. DNA of the CDR3: TGCGCCAGCAGTCTCGCGCTAGCGGGCGCCTACGAGCAGTACTTC.

The table lists this clone with a count of one. The chain joins TRBV6-1 to TRBJ1-5, with D unresolved. The CDR3 is 13 amino acids. CDR1 and CDR2 (germline): MNHNS, SASEGT. With 5 bases removed from V and 9 bases from J, the gap between germline ends came to 14 bases. In DNA form, the CDR3 reads TGTGCCAGCAGTTCCCGTTTGGATGGGCCCCAGCATTTT. Protein: CASSSRLDGPQHF.

V usage is TRBV11-2 and J usage is TRBJ2-7, with TRBD2 identical over 11 bases. The V segment lost 5 bases and the J segment 4 bases; nucleotides outside the gene matches: 7. Germline V gives CDR1 SGHAT, CDR2 FQNNGV. CDR3 length: 15 amino acids. The chain's CDR3 is CASSHTSGSRYEQYF. CDR3 DNA sequence: TGTGCCAGCAGCCACACTAGCGGGAGTCGGTACGAGCAGTACTTC.

V usage is TRBV27 and J usage is TRBJ2-7; either TRBD1 or TRBD2 may supply D (5 bases each). The germline V gene encodes CDR1 MNHEY and CDR2 SMNVEV (reference sequence). V was clipped by 5 bases and J by 4 bases, with 24 bases between them. This CDR3 is built from 17 residues. CDR3 nucleotides: TGTGCCAGCAGTCCCCCTGGGGGATCTATAATTGGGTACGAGCAGTACTTC. Translated, it gives CASSPPGGSIIGYEQYF.

The chain is built from TRBV10-3 and TRBJ2-7; 11 bases match TRBD2. V shed 7 bases, J shed 4 bases, and the junction held 6 bases outside the gene matches. The CDR3 loop spans 14 amino acids. The germline CDR1 and CDR2 sequences are ENHRY and SYGVKD. The CDR3 protein is CAITTSGRGYEQYF. CDR3 DNA: TGTGCCATCACTACTAGCGGGAGAGGATACGAGCAGTACTTC.

This chain joins TRBV19 and TRBJ1-1; D is undetermined. V was clipped by 4 bases and J by 5 bases, with 14 bases between them. This CDR3 comprises 14 residues. Per the germline V gene, CDR1 is LNHDA and CDR2 is SQIVND (reference sequence). The CDR3 region is CASSTMGPSTEAFF. The CDR3 DNA follows: TGTGCCAGTAGTACAATGGGTCCATCGACTGAAGCTTTCTTT.

The V call is TRBV5-8, the J call TRBJ1-2, with D uncertain. Germline CDR1 is SGHTS and CDR2 is YDEGEE. The CDR3 runs to 14 residues. V gave up 5 bases and J gave up 4 bases, with 15 bases separating them. The CDR3 DNA sequence: TGTGCCAGCAGTCAGGCCGGCGGTTCCTATGGCTACACCTTC. Its translation is CASSQAGGSYGYTF.

This chain connects TRBV11-2 to TRBJ2-7; perhaps TRBD2 as D (6 bases). CDR1 is SGHAT and CDR2 is FQNNGV in the germline V gene. V was cut by 5 bases and J by 0 bases, with 17 bases left in between. The CDR3 sequence is 16 residues long. The CDR3 sequence: CASSTRLGTASYEQYF. The CDR3 DNA reads as TGTGCCAGCAGCACTCGACTAGGCACGGCCTCCTACGAGCAGTACTTC.